This TCR beta chain emerged from a study of blood T cell repertoires in COVID-19. Recruits, aged about 18 to 95 years, lived in around 24 US areas. Measured with immunoSEQ multiplex PCR; TCRdb has only the in-frame clones, and not every one. The sample yields around 140,000 clones, about 90% seen once. The length of the CDR3 is 14 residues. The ends were cut back, 0 bases at V and 0 bases at J, with 4 bases in the middle. Germline CDR1 and CDR2: SGHRS and YFSETQ. What was sequenced was PBMCs or T cells enriched from blood (not recorded which). V is TRBV5-1 and J is TRBJ1-3; no clear D gene. The sequence was obtained from a man in his 60s who had recovered from COVID-19. This CDR3 reads CASSLGNSGNTIYF. Here the CDR3 DNA reads TGCGCCAGCAGCTTGGGTAACTCTGGAAACACCATATATTTT.